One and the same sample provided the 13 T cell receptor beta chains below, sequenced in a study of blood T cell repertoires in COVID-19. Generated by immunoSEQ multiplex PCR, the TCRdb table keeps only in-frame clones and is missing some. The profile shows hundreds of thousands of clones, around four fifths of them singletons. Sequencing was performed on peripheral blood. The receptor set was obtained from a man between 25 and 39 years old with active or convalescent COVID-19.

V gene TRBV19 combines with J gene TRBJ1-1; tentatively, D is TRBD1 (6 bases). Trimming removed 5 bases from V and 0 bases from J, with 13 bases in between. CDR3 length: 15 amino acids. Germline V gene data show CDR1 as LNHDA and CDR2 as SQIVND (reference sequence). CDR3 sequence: CASSEHRVVNTEAFF. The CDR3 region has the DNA TGTGCCAGTAGTGAACACAGGGTTGTGAACACTGAAGCTTTCTTT.

The CDR3 coding sequence is TGTGCCAGCAGTTTAGCCAGATCCGGAAACACCATATATTTT. The encoded protein is CASSLARSGNTIYF. The gene calls are TRBV27 and TRBJ1-3; D is ambiguous. This CDR3 region has 14 residues. CDR1 is MNHEY, CDR2 SMNVEV, per germline (reference sequence). V lost 2 bases and J 4 bases, leaving 9 bases between the germline ends.

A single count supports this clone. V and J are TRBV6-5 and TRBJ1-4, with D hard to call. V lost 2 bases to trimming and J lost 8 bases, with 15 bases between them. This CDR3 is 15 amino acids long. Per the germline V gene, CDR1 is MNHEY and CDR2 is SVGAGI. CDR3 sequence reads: CASSYGISLVEKLFF. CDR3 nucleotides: TGTGCCAGCAGTTACGGTATTTCACTTGTGGAAAAACTGTTTTTT.

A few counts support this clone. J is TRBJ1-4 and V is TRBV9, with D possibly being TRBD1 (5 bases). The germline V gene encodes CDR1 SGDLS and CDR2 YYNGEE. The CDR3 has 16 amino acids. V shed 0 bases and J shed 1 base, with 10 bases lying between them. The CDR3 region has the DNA TGTGCCAGCAGCGTAGACGTGACAGTAACTAATGAAAAACTGTTTTTT. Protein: CASSVDVTVTNEKLFF. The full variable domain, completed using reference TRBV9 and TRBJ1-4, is DSGVTQTPKHLITATGQRVTLRCSPRSGDLSVYWYQQSLDQGLQFLIQYYNGEERAKGNILERFSAQQFPDLHSELNLSSLELGDSALYFCASSVDVTVTNEKLFFGSGTQLSVL.

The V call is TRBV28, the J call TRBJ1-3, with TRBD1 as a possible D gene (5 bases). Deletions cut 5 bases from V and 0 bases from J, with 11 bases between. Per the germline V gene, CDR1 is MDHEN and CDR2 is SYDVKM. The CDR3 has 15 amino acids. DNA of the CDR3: TGTGCCAGCAGTCACAGGCTGAACTCTGGAAACACCATATATTTT. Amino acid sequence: CASSHRLNSGNTIYF. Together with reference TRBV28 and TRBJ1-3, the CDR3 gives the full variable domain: DVKVTQSSRYLVKRTGEKVFLECVQDMDHENMFWYRQDPGLGLRLIYFSYDVKMKEKGDIPEGYSVSREKKERFSLILESASTNQTSMYLCASSHRLNSGNTIYFGEGSWLTVV.

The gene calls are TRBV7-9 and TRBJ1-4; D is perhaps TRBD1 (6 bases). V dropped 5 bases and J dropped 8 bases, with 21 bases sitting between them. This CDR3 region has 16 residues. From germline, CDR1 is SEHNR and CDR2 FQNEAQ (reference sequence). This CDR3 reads CASSAPRRGTMEKLFF. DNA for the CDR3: TGTGCCAGCAGCGCCCCTCGTAGGGGGACGATGGAAAAACTGTTTTTT.

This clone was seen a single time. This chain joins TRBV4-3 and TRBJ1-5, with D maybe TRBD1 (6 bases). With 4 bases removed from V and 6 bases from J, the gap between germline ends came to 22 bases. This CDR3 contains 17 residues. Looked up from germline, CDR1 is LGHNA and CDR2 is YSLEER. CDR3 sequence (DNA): TGCGCCAGCAGCCGAACCCGGGAGGTAGGGGGAGGTCAGCCCCAGCATTTT. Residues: CASSRTREVGGGQPQHF.

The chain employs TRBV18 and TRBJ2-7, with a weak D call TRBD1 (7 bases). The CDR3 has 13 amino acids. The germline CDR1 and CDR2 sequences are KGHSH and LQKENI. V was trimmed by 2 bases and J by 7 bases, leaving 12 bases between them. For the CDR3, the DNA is TGTGCCAGCTCACCAGGGCAGGGGGGAGAGCAGTACTTC. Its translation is CASSPGQGGEQYF.

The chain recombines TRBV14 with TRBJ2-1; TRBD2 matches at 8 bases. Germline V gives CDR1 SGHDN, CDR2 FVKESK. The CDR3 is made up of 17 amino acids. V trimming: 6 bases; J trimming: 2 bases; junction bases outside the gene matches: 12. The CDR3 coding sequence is TGTGCCAGCAGTCGCTTCCCCAGCGGGAGCACCTACAATGAGCAGTTCTTC. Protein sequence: CASSRFPSGSTYNEQFF.

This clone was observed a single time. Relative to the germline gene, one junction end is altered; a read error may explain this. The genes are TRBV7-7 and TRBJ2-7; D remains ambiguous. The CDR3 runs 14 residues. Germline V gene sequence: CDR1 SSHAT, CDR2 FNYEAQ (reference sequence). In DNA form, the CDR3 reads TGTGCTAGCAGCCCCGTAGCTGGGTCCTACGAGCAGTACTTC. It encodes CASSPVAGSYEQYF.

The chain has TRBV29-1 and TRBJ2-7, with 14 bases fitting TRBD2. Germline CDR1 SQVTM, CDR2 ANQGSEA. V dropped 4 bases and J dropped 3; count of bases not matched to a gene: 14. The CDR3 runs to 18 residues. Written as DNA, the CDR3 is TGCAGCGTTGGAGCTTCCCCAGGGACTAGCGGGAGTAACTACGAGCAGTACTTC. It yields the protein CSVGASPGTSGSNYEQYF.

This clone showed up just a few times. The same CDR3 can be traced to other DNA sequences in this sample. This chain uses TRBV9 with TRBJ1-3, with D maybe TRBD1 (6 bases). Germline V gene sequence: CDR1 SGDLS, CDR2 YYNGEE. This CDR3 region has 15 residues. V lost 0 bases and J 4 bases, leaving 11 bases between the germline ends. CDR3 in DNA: TGTGCCAGCAGCGTAGCGGCAGGGGCGGGAAACACCATATATTTT. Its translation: CASSVAAGAGNTIYF.

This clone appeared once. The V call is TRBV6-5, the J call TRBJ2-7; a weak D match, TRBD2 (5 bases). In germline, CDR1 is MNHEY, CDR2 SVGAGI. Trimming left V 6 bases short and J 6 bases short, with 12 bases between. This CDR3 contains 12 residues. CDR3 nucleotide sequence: TGTGCCAGCAGAGGCACTAGTGGCGAGCAGTACTTC. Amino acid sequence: CASRGTSGEQYF.